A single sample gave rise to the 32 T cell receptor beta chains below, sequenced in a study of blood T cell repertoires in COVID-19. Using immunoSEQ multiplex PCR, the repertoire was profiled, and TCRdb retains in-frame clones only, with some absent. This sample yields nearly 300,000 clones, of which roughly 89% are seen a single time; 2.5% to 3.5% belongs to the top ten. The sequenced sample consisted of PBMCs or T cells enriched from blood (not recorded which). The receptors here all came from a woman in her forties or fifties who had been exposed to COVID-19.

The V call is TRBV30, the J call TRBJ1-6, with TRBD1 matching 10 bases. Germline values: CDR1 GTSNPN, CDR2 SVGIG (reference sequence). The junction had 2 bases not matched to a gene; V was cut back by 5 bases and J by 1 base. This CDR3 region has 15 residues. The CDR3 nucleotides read TGTGCCTGGGAGGACAGGGGGTCCTATAATTCACCCCTCCACTTT. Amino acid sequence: CAWEDRGSYNSPLHF.

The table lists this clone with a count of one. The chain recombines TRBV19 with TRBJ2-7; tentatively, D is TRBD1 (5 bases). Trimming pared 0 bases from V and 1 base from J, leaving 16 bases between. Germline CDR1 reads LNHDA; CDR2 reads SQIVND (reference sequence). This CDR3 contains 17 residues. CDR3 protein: CASSIEGYRKGSYEQYF. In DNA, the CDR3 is TGTGCCAGTAGTATAGAAGGGTACAGGAAGGGGTCCTACGAGCAGTACTTC.

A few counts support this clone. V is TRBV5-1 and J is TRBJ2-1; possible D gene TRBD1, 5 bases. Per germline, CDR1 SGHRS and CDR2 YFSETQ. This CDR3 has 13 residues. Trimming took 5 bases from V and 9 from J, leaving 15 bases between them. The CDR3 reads CASRSELTGEQFF. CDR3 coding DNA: TGCGCCAGCAGATCAGAACTAACAGGTGAGCAGTTCTTC. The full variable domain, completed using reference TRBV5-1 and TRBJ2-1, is KAGVTQTPRYLIKTRGQQVTLSCSPISGHRSVSWYQQTPGQGLQFLFEYFSETQRNKGNFPGRFSGRQFSNSRSEMNVSTLELGDSALYLCASRSELTGEQFFGPGTRLTVL.

CDR3 bases: TGTGCCTGGAGTCCCGTTACAGATACGCAGTATTTT. Amino acid sequence: CAWSPVTDTQYF. V and J are TRBV30 and TRBJ2-3; D not certain. CDR1 and CDR2 from the germline V gene are GTSNPN and SVGIG (reference sequence). The V end lost 2 bases, the J end lost 3 bases, and 6 bases lay between the germline ends. This CDR3 spans 12 amino acids.

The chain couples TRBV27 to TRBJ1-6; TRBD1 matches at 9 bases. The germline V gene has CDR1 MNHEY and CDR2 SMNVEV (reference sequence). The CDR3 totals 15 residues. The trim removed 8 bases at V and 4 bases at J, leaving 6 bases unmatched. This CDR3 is CASRGQGFYNSPLHF. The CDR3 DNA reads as TGTGCCAGCCGGGGACAGGGCTTTTATAATTCACCCCTCCACTTT.

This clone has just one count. CDR3 in DNA: TGTGCCAGCAGCTTAGCCACAGGTATGAACACTGAAGCTTTCTTT. This encodes CASSLATGMNTEAFF. The J gene is TRBJ1-1, the V gene TRBV7-9, with TRBD1 as a possible D gene (5 bases). Between the trimmed V and J ends, which lost 0 bases and 0 bases, there was a span of 8 bases. The CDR3 is 15 residues long. Germline CDR1 and CDR2: SEHNR and FQNEAQ (reference sequence).

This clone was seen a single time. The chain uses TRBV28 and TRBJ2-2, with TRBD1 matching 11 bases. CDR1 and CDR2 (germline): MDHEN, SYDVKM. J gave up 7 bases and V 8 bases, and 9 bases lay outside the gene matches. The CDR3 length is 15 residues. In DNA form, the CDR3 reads TGTGCCAGCCGGACAGGGGGCCAGGGGGACGGGGAGCTGTTTTTT. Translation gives CASRTGGQGDGELFF.

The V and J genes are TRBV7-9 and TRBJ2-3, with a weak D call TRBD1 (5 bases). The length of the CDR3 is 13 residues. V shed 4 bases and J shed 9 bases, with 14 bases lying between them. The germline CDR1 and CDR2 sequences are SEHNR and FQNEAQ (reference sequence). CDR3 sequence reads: CASSWGWGETQYF. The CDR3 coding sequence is TGTGCCAGCAGCTGGGGCTGGGGTGAGACGCAGTATTTT.

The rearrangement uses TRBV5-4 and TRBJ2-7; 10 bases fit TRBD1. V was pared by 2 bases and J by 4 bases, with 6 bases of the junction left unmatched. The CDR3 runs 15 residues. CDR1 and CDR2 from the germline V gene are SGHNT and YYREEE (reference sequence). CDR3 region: CASSLPGQGIYEQYF. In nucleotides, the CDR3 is TGTGCCAGCAGCTTACCGGGACAGGGGATATACGAGCAGTACTTC.

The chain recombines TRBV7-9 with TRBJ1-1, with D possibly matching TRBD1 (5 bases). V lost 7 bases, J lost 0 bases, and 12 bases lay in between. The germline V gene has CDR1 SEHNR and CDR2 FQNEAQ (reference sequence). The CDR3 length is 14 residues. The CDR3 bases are TGTGCCAGCATCTTCCAGGGTCTGAACACTGAAGCTTTCTTT. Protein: CASIFQGLNTEAFF.

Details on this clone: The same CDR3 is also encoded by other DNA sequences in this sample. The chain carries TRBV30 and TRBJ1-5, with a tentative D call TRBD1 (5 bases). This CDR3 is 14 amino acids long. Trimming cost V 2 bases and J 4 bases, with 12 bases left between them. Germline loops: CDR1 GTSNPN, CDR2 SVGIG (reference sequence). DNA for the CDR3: TGTGCCTGGAGTAGCGGGACGTCGAATCAGCCCCAGCATTTT. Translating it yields CAWSSGTSNQPQHF.

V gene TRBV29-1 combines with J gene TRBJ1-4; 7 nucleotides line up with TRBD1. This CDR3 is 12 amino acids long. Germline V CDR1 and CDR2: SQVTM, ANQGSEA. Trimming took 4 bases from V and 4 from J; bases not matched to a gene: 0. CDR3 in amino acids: CSVGQGNEKLFF. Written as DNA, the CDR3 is TGCAGCGTTGGACAGGGTAATGAAAAACTGTTTTTT. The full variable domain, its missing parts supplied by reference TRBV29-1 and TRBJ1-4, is SAVISQKPSRDICQRGTSLTIQCQVDSQVTMMFWYRQQPGQSLTLIATANQGSEATYESGFVIDKFPISRPNLTFSTLTVSNMSPEDSSIYLCSVGQGNEKLFFGSGTQLSVL.

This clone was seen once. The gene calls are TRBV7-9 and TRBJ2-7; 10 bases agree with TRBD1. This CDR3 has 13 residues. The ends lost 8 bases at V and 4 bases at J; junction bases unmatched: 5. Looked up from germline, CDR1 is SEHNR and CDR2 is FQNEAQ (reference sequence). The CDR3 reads CASDRGLWYEQYF. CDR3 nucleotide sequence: TGTGCCAGCGACAGGGGGCTATGGTACGAGCAGTACTTC.

In DNA form, the CDR3 reads TGTGCCAGCAGCCCGGGGACAGGGGCTCGTCAGCCCCAGCATTTT. Translating it yields CASSPGTGARQPQHF. The chain employs TRBV5-4 and TRBJ1-5, with 10 bases that match TRBD1. This CDR3 is built from 15 residues. Germline-derived CDR1 and CDR2 are SGHNT and YYREEE (reference sequence). Germline trimming cut 4 bases from V and 6 bases from J; bases unmatched to any gene: 7.

As DNA, the CDR3 is TGTGCCAGCTCACAGAGGACAGTCGCAACTAATGAAAAACTGTTTTTT. Translation gives CASSQRTVATNEKLFF. J is TRBJ1-4 and V is TRBV18, with TRBD1 as a possible D gene (6 bases). Trimming left V 4 bases short and J 0 bases short, with 12 bases between. Per the germline V gene, CDR1 is KGHSH and CDR2 is LQKENI. The CDR3 runs 16 residues.

The CDR3 loop reads CASSLGRGNRRDTGELFF. CDR3 nucleotides: TGTGCCAGCAGCTTAGGCAGGGGCAACAGGCGAGACACCGGGGAGCTGTTTTTT. The chain employs TRBV11-2 and TRBJ2-2; D may be TRBD1 (6 bases). Trimming cost V 1 base and J 3 bases, with 18 bases left between them. CDR3 length: 18 residues. CDR1 SGHAT and CDR2 FQNNGV come from the germline V gene.

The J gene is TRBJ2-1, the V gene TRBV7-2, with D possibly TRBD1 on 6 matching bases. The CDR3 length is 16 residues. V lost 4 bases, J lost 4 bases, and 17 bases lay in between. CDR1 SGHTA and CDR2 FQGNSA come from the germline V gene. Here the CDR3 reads CASSYKTGTPYNEQFF. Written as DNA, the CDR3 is TGTGCCAGCAGCTACAAAACCGGGACACCTTACAATGAGCAGTTCTTC.

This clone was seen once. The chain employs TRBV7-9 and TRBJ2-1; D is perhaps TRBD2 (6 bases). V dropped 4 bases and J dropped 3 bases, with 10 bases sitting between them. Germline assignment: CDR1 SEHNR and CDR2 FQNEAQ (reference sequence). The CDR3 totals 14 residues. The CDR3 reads CASSWRGVYNEQFF. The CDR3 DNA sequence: TGTGCCAGCAGCTGGAGGGGAGTCTACAATGAGCAGTTCTTC.

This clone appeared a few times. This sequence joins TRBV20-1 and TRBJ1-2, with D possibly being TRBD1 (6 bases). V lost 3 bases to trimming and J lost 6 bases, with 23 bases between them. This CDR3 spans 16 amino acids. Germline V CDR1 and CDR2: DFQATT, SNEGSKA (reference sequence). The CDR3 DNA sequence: TGCAGTGCTAGTATCCAGGGGATTTTCCAAGGGAATGGCTACACCTTC. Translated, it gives CSASIQGIFQGNGYTF.

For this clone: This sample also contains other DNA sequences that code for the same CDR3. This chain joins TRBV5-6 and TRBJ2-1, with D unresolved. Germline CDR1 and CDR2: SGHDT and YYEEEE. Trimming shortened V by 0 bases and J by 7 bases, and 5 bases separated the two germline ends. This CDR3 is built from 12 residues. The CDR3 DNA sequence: TGTGCCAGCAGCTTGGTTCGTAATGAGCAGTTCTTC. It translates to CASSLVRNEQFF.

CDR3 region: CSASGAGVTEAFF. The CDR3 nucleotides read TGCAGTGCTAGTGGGGCAGGGGTCACTGAAGCTTTCTTT. This chain connects TRBV20-1 to TRBJ1-1; tentatively, D is TRBD1 (6 bases). V gave up 3 bases and J gave up 4 bases, with 12 bases separating them. This CDR3 contains 13 residues. Looked up from germline, CDR1 is DFQATT and CDR2 is SNEGSKA (reference sequence).

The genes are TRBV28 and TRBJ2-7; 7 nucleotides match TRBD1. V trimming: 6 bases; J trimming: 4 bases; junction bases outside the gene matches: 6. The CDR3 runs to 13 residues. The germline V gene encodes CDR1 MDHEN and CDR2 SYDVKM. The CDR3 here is CASRPTGKYEQYF. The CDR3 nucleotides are TGTGCCAGCAGGCCGACAGGGAAGTACGAGCAGTACTTC.

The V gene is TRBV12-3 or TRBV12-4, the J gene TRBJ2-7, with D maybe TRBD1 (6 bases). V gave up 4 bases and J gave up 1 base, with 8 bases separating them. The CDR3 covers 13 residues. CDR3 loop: CASSWQGSYEQYF. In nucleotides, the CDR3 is TGTGCCAGCAGTTGGCAGGGGTCCTACGAGCAGTACTTC.

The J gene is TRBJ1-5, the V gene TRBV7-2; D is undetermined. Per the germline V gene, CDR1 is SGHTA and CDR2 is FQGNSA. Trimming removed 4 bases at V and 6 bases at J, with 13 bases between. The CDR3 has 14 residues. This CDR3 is CASSSTNLGQPQHF. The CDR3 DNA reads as TGTGCCAGCAGCTCCACAAATCTTGGTCAGCCCCAGCATTTT.

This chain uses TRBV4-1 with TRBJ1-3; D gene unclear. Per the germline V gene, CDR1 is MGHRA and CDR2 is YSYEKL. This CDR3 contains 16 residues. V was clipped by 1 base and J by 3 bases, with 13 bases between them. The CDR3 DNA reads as TGCGCCAGCAGCCAAGGATCGGGATCGAATGGAAACACCATATATTTT. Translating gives CASSQGSGSNGNTIYF.

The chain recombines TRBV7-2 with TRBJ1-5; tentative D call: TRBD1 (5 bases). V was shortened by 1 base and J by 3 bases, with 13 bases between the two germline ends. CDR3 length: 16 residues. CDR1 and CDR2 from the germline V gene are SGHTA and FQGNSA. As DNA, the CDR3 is TGTGCCAGCAGCTTAGGACCGGGACTTATCAATCAGCCCCAGCATTTT. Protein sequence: CASSLGPGLINQPQHF.

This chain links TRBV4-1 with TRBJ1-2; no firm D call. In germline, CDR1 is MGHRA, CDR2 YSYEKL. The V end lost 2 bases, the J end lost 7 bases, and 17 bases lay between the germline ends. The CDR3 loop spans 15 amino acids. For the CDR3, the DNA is TGCGCCAGCAGCCAACCCCTGAGAGGCCAAGGTGGCTACACCTTC. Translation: CASSQPLRGQGGYTF.

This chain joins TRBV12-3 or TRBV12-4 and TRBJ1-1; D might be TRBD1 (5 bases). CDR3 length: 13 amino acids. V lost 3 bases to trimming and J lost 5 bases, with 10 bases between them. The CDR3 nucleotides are TGTGCCAGCAGTTTGGGCAGGGCAACTGAAGCTTTCTTT. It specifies CASSLGRATEAFF.

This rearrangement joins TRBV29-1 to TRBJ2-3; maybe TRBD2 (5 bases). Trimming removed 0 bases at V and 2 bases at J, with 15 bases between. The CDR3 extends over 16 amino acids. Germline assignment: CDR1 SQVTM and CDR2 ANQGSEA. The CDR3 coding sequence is TGCAGCGTTGAAGATCGGCAGCGGTGGTCCACAGATACGCAGTATTTT. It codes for CSVEDRQRWSTDTQYF.

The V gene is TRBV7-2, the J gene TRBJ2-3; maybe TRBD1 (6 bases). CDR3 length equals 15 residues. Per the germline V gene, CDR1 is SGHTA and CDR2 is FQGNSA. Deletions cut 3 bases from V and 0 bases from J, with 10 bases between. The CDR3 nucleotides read TGTGCCAGCAGCTTTTACAGGGAGAGCACAGATACGCAGTATTTT. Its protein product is CASSFYRESTDTQYF.

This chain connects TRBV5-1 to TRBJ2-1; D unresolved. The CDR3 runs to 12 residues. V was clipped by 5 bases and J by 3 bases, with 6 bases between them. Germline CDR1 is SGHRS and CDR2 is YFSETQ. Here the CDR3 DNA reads TGCGCCAGCAGAGGAGACTACAATGAGCAGTTCTTC. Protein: CASRGDYNEQFF.

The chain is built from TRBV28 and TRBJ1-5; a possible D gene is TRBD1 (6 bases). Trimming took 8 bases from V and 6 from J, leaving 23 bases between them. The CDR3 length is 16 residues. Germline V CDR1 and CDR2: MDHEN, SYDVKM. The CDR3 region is CASYNVRGAFGQPQHF. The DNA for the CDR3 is TGTGCCAGCTACAACGTCAGGGGTGCTTTTGGTCAGCCCCAGCATTTT.